This T cell receptor beta chain was obtained from a study of CD8+ T cells in alopecia areata. This clone was seen more than once but under ten times. The CDR3 sequence is 15 residues long. V was trimmed by 1 base and J by 4 bases, leaving 16 bases between them. Per germline, CDR1 GTSNPN and CDR2 SVGIG (reference sequence). RNA extraction was followed by reverse transcription into cDNA, which acted as the sequencing template. Here immunoSEQ multiplex PCR was the method, and the copy in TCRdb shows in-frame clones only, minus some. Of fewer than 250,000 clones in the sample, 50% to 60% were seen once. Sequenced here: CD4+ T cells sorted from blood, sampled at week 0. This clonotype was obtained from a human donor with alopecia areata. This chain joins TRBV30 and TRBJ1-2, with D possibly matching TRBD1 (6 bases). The CDR3 DNA sequence: TGTGCCTGGAGTGCAACGTCGGGGGGCAGCTATGGCTACACCTTC. It translates to CAWSATSGGSYGYTF.